Listed here are 28 T cell receptor beta chains from one sample, sequenced in a study of tumor-infiltrating lymphocytes in primary liver carcinoma. Both blood RNA, taken from unsorted whole blood, and germline DNA were extracted. Constant-region priming of about 520 ng total RNA yielded TCR beta cDNA. Construction of TCR beta libraries relied on three successive nested multiplex PCR rounds employing slightly modified ARM-PCR. Rounds one and two of PCR, each of 10 cycles, were primed with TRBV1-TRBV30 forward primers and a C-beta reverse primer. TCRdb reanalysed the multiplex PCR reads using MiXCR and keeps one entry per CDR3 protein. In the table there are about 200,000 distinct CDR3 sequences, about two thirds of which are singletons. The sample comprised peripheral blood. Receptors were obtained from a woman aged 55-75 years with primary liver carcinoma and hepatitis B virus infection.

This clonotype was observed at least ten times. A read error may account for a junction end that differs from germline. The chain carries TRBV6-1 and TRBJ2-2; 7 bases line up with TRBD1. The CDR3 consists of 16 residues. The V gene's germline CDR1 is MNHNS and CDR2 SASEGT. The CDR3 region is CASSDRQGNNNGELFF. CDR3 nucleotide sequence: TGTGCCAGCAGTGACCGACAGGGCAATAACAACGGGGAGCTGTTTTTT.

Regarding this clonotype: This sequence may be a read error, since a much larger clone differs from it by one base. This sequence joins TRBV4-1 and TRBJ1-4; D may be TRBD1 (6 bases). Germline V gene lookup returns CDR1 MGHRA and CDR2 YSYEKL. The CDR3 has 15 amino acids. The CDR3 region has the DNA TGCGCCAGCAACCAAGTTCAGGGGAGTTTCGAAAAACTGTTTTTT. This sequence encodes CASNQVQGSFEKLFF.

This clonotype has ten or more counts. The V and J genes are TRBV6-1 and TRBJ2-1; D perhaps matches TRBD1 (6 bases). Germline values: CDR1 MNHNS, CDR2 SASEGT. Trimming removed 5 bases at V and 0 bases at J, with 11 bases between. The CDR3 covers 15 residues. The CDR3 reads CASSLTGNSYNEQFF. In nucleotides, the CDR3 is TGTGCCAGCAGTTTGACAGGTAACTCCTACAATGAGCAGTTCTTC.

A remark on this clonotype: A much larger clonotype is one base distant, so this may be a read error. The chain joins TRBV12-3 or TRBV12-4 to TRBJ1-2; 7 bases are a match to TRBD1. The CDR3 length is 14 residues. The junction had 9 bases not matched to a gene; V was cut back by 7 bases and J by 4 bases. DNA for the CDR3: TGTGCCAGCAATCAGGGACAGTATTCCTATGGCTACACCTTC. Encoded protein: CASNQGQYSYGYTF.

In the case of this clonotype: The junction departs from germline at one end; a sequencing error may be responsible. The V gene is TRBV6-5, the J gene TRBJ2-1; possible D gene TRBD2, 6 bases. The V gene's germline CDR1 is MNHEY and CDR2 SVGAGI. The CDR3 has 15 residues. CDR3 region: CVSSYSGDSHNEQFF. Here the CDR3 DNA reads TGTGTCAGCAGTTACTCGGGGGACTCCCACAATGAGCAGTTCTTC.

This clonotype turned up a few times. The chain joins TRBV10-1 to TRBJ2-2, with D uncertain. The CDR3 totals 15 residues. V dropped 8 bases and J dropped 2 bases, with 15 bases sitting between them. Germline assignment: CDR1 WNHNN and CDR2 SYGVQD (reference sequence). The DNA of the CDR3 is TGCGCCAGCTCCCCCCTATCAAGTAACACCGGGGAGCTGTTTTTT. It is translated as CASSPLSSNTGELFF.

Of note for this clonotype: The germline gene is not matched at one end of the junction; a read error may be the cause. The rearrangement uses TRBV11-3 and TRBJ2-5; 7 bases match TRBD1. CDR1 is SGHNT, CDR2 YENEEA, per germline. This CDR3 comprises 15 residues. The CDR3 nucleotides are TGTGACAGCAGCTTAAGCGGACAGGCGGGCGAGTCCCAGTACTTC. Protein sequence: CDSSLSGQAGESQYF.

The chain is built from TRBV29-1 and TRBJ2-1; 13 positions agree with TRBD2. In germline, CDR1 is SQVTM, CDR2 ANQGSEA. This CDR3 has 17 residues. The J segment lost 13 bases and the V segment lost 6 bases, leaving 21 bases of the junction unmatched. The CDR3 protein is CSVRTSGRGVSYSEQFF. The CDR3 nucleotides read TGCAGCGTACGGACTAGCGGGAGAGGGGTCTCCTACAGTGAACAGTTCTTC.

For this clonotype: The CDR3 does not close with the conserved phenylalanine or tryptophan, likely indicating a read error. The V call is TRBV11-2, the J call TRBJ2-1; no clear D. Germline V gene sequence: CDR1 SGHAT, CDR2 FQNNGV. This CDR3 region has 14 residues. Trimming took off 5 bases at V and 4 bases at J, with 12 bases between the two ends. CDR3 sequence (DNA): TGTGCCAGCAGCCCTGCTGGTAGATACAATGAGCAGTTCTAC. Protein sequence: CASSPAGRYNEQFY.

This clonotype was recorded a few times. In nucleotides, the CDR3 is TGTGCCAGCAGCTTAGAAGGTCAGCTCTTGGAGACCCAGTACTTC. This sequence encodes CASSLEGQLLETQYF. The chain has TRBV7-8 and TRBJ2-5; no definite D call. Germline V lookup: CDR1 SGHVS, CDR2 FQNEAQ. The CDR3 has 15 amino acids. Trimming removed 1 base at V and 5 bases at J, with 14 bases between.

Notes on this clonotype: The CDR3 ends on some other residue instead of the conserved phenylalanine or tryptophan, so this is likely a read error. J is TRBJ2-7 and V is TRBV6-5, with D possibly being TRBD1 (5 bases). Germline V gene lookup returns CDR1 MNHEY and CDR2 SVGAGI. V lost 2 bases, J lost 0 bases, and 14 bases lay in between. The CDR3 sequence is 16 residues long. CDR3 coding DNA: TGTGCCAGCAGTTACCCGACGGAAACAGGCTCCTACGAGCAGTACTTG. Encoded protein: CASSYPTETGSYEQYL.

This clonotype showed up just once. One junction end disagrees with the germline gene, perhaps due to a read error. The chain is built from TRBV11-2 and TRBJ2-1, with TRBD2 identical over 9 bases. CDR1 is SGHAT and CDR2 is FQNNGV in the germline V gene. The CDR3 consists of 18 residues. CDR3 region: CASSPRLAGVGPYNEQFF. CDR3 in DNA: TGTGCTAGCAGCCCTCGATTAGCGGGAGTTGGACCTTACAATGAACAGTTCTTC.

This chain joins TRBV28 and TRBJ2-7; D possibly matches TRBD1 or TRBD2 (7 bases each). Between the trimmed V and J ends, which lost 5 bases and 4 bases, there was a span of 15 bases. Germline loops: CDR1 MDHEN, CDR2 SYDVKM. The CDR3 sequence is 14 residues long. The CDR3 loop is CASSPRGGSYEQYF. The CDR3, as DNA: TGTGCCAGCAGTCCCAGGGGGGGGTCTTACGAGCAGTACTTC.

Notes on this clonotype: It is likely a read error, because the conserved phenylalanine at the end of the CDR3 is missing. The chain links TRBV11-3 to TRBJ1-3; D is unclear. V lost 5 bases to trimming and J lost 4 bases, with 15 bases between them. Germline assignment: CDR1 SGHNT and CDR2 YENEEA. CDR3 length: 15 amino acids. CDR3 DNA sequence: TGTGCCAGCAGCGCAGGACCTCAGCCCGGAAACACCATATATTAT. Its translation: CASSAGPQPGNTIYY.

This clonotype has just one count. The chain couples TRBV11-2 to TRBJ1-4; D may be TRBD1 (6 bases). Germline CDR1 and CDR2: SGHAT and FQNNGV. The CDR3 consists of 14 residues. The CDR3 nucleotides read TGTGTCAGTGTCGCGGGGGCGACTAATGAAAAACTGTTTTTT. Translation: CVSVAGATNEKLFF.

The table lists this clonotype with many counts. This chain joins TRBV28 and TRBJ2-7; a weak D match, TRBD1 (6 bases). There are 14 residues in the CDR3. The germline gives CDR1 MDHEN, CDR2 SYDVKM. Trimming pared 7 bases from V and 0 bases from J, leaving 13 bases between. The CDR3 protein is CASTERDTSYEQYF. The CDR3 nucleotides are TGTGCCAGCACAGAGAGGGACACCTCCTACGAGCAGTACTTC.

On this clonotype itself: A read error is possible here, since a much larger clone lies one base away. The chain has TRBV6-1 and TRBJ2-1, with a tentative D call TRBD1 (5 bases). CDR1 is MNHNS, CDR2 SASEGT, per germline. The V and J ends lost 9 bases and 0 bases respectively, with 24 bases between them. The CDR3 has 18 amino acids. The CDR3 DNA follows: TGTGCCAGTAGAGGTGAGCTGGGGCAAGCAAGCTCCTACAATGAGCAGTTCTTC. As protein: CASRGELGQASSYNEQFF.

Turning to this clonotype: No conserved phenylalanine or tryptophan ends this CDR3, so it is likely a read error. V gene TRBV6-2 or TRBV6-3 combines with J gene TRBJ1-1; perhaps TRBD1 as D (5 bases). This CDR3 region has 11 residues. Germline V lookup: CDR1 MNHEY, CDR2 SVGEGT. The V end was cut by 4 bases, the J end by 10 bases, with 10 bases between. For the CDR3, the DNA is TGTGCCAGCAGTTTGGACAAGGGAGCTTTCTTA. Translated: CASSLDKGAFL.

The DNA of the CDR3 is TGTGCCAGCATCCTCACCGGCGCCGGCTACGAGCAGTACTTC. Translating it yields CASILTGAGYEQYF. The rearrangement uses TRBV6-5 and TRBJ2-7, with D unclear. Germline CDR1 reads MNHEY; CDR2 reads SVGAGI. This CDR3 has 14 amino acids. V was shortened by 7 bases and J by 3 bases, with 16 bases between the two germline ends.

Comment on this clonotype: A single base separates this from a much larger clone, so it may be a read error. V gene TRBV4-1 combines with J gene TRBJ1-5; 9 nucleotides agree with TRBD1. Germline lookup yields CDR1 MGHRA and CDR2 YSYEKL. The CDR3 is 16 residues long. With 5 bases clipped from V and 4 bases from J, the junction kept 9 bases outside the gene matches. CDR3 nucleotides: TGCGCCAGCAGCACCTGCGGGACAGGGACGAATCAGCCCCAGCATTTT. It yields the protein CASSTCGTGTNQPQHF.

The chain carries TRBV14 and TRBJ1-1, with D unresolved. Germline V gives CDR1 SGHDN, CDR2 FVKESK. The ends were cut back, 4 bases at V and 5 bases at J, with 23 bases in the middle. The CDR3 contains 17 residues. The CDR3: CASSPLINAVVGTEAFF. CDR3 in DNA: TGTGCCAGCAGCCCCCTCATTAATGCAGTTGTGGGGACTGAAGCTTTCTTT.

To note about this clonotype: Being one base from a much bigger clone, this may be a read error. The chain recombines TRBV12-3 or TRBV12-4 with TRBJ2-3; the match to TRBD2 covers 7 bases. V shed 2 bases, J shed 4 bases, and the junction held 6 bases outside the gene matches. The CDR3 contains 15 residues. In nucleotides, the CDR3 is TGTGCCAGCAGTTTAAGTGGAACTAGCGCAGATACGCAGTATTTT. As protein: CASSLSGTSADTQYF.

The gene calls are TRBV11-2 and TRBJ2-7; weak D call: TRBD1 (5 bases). CDR1 SGHAT and CDR2 FQNNGV come from the germline V gene. Deletions cut 7 bases from V and 6 bases from J, with 22 bases between. The CDR3 sequence is 15 residues long. In DNA form, the CDR3 reads TGTGCCAGCATAAAATCCGAGACAGTGACTTGCGAGCAGTACTTC. Translating it yields CASIKSETVTCEQYF.

The CDR3 spells CASSLPRKSTDTQYF. CDR3 DNA sequence: TGTGCCAGCAGTTTGCCGAGGAAGAGCACAGATACGCAGTATTTT. The chain recombines TRBV11-1 with TRBJ2-3; D uncertain. Germline CDR1 reads SGHAT; CDR2 reads FQDESV (reference sequence). The germline V and J ends were trimmed by 6 bases and 0 bases, with 13 bases remaining between them. The CDR3 totals 15 residues.

This clonotype was observed a handful of times. The chain has TRBV7-9 and TRBJ2-7; 8 bases are a match to TRBD2. The CDR3 is 13 amino acids. Per germline, CDR1 SEHNR and CDR2 FQNEAQ (reference sequence). V trimming: 5 bases; J trimming: 6 bases; junction bases outside the gene matches: 6. For the CDR3, the DNA is TGTGCCAGCAGCGCGTTAGCGGGACTCGAGCAGTACTTC. This sequence encodes CASSALAGLEQYF. The variable domain in full, completed from reference TRBV7-9 and TRBJ2-7, reads DTGVSQNPRHKITKRGQNVTFRCDPISEHNRLYWYRQTLGQGPEFLTYFQNEAQLEKSRLLSDRFSAERPKGSFSTLEIQRTEQGDSAMYLCASSALAGLEQYFGPGTRLTVT.

This clonotype was picked up many times. The CDR3 loop is CASSRPRNTGELFF. The DNA for the CDR3 is TGTGCCAGCAGTCGGCCACGGAACACCGGGGAGCTGTTTTTT. The J gene is TRBJ2-2, the V gene TRBV12-3 or TRBV12-4, with no clear D. The CDR3 consists of 14 residues. Trimming shortened V by 5 bases and J by 1 base, and 8 bases separated the two germline ends.

About this clonotype: A much larger clone lies one base from this, so it may be a read error. This chain joins TRBV4-1 and TRBJ2-1, with D uncertain. Germline CDR1 and CDR2: MGHRA and YSYEKL. This CDR3 is built from 11 residues. This chain's CDR3 is CASNQEYEQFF. In nucleotides, the CDR3 is TGCGCCAGCAACCAAGAATATGAGCAGTTCTTC.

For this clonotype: One end of the junction fails to match germline, which may point to a read error. The chain carries TRBV29-1 and TRBJ2-7; 10 bases map to TRBD2. Germline V gene lookup returns CDR1 SQVTM and CDR2 ANQGSEA. This CDR3 comprises 15 residues. CDR3 loop: CSVNYILAGTYEQYF. Written as DNA, the CDR3 is TGCAGCGTTAACTACATACTAGCGGGGACCTACGAGCAGTATTTC.